The source of this T cell receptor beta chain is a study of cytomegalovirus exposure and HLA in healthy donors. For the study at large: The study placed roughly four fifths of its 398 genotyped donors in the Caucasian-associated ancestry cluster.

The CDR3 is 18 amino acids. The V and J ends lost 2 bases and 3 bases, in that order; junction bases with no gene match: 11. The germline V gene encodes CDR1 MGHRA and CDR2 YSYEKL. This PCR relied on a set of 60 Vbeta primers and 13 Jbeta primers. Data came from immunoSEQ multiplex PCR; TCRdb stores just in-frame clones and leaves some out. Of over 150,000 clones in the sample, under 80% were seen once. The chain has TRBV4-1 and TRBJ2-3; 10 bases align to TRBD2. Specimen: PBMCs. This sequence was found in a man aged 25 to 45 in good health and CMV-seropositive. CDR3 nucleotides: TGCGCCAGCAGCCAAACTGGACTAGCGGAAGGGCGGACAGATACGCAGTATTTT. Protein product: CASSQTGLAEGRTDTQYF.